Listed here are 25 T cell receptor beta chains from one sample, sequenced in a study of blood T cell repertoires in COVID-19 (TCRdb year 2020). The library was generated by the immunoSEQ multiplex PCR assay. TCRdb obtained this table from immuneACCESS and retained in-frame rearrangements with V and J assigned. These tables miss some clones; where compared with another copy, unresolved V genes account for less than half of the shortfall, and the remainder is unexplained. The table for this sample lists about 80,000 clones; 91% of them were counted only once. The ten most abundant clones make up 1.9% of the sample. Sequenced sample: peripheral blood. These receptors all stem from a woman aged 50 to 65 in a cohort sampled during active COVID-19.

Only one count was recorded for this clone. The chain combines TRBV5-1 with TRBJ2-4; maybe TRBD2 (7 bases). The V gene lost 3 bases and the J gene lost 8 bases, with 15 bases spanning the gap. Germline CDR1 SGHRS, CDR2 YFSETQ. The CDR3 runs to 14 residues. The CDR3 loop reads CASSSTSEGDIQYF. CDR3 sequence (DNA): TGCGCCAGCAGCTCCACTAGCGAGGGGGACATTCAGTACTTC.

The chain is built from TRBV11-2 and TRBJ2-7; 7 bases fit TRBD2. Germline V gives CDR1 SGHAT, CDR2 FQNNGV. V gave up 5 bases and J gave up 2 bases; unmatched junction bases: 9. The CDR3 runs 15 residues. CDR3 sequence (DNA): TGTGCCAGCAGCCCCCTCGTGGGGGGGGCCTACGAGCAGTACTTC. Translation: CASSPLVGGAYEQYF.

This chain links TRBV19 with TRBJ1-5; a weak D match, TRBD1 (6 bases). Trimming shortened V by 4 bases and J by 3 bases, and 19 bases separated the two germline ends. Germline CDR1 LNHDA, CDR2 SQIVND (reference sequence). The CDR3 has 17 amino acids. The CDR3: CASSKKGQDSFNQPQHF. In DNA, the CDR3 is TGTGCCAGTAGTAAAAAGGGGCAGGACAGCTTCAATCAGCCCCAGCATTTT.

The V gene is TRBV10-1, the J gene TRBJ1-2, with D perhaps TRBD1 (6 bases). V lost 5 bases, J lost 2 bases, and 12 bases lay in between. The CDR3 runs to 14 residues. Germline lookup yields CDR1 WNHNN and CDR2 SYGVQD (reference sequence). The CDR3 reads CASSPGVSNYGYTF. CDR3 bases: TGCGCCAGCAGTCCAGGGGTTAGCAACTATGGCTACACCTTC.

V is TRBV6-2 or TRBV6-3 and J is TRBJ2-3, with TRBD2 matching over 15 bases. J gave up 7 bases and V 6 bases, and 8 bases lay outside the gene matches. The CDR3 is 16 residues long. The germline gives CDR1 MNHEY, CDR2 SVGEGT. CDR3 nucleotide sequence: TGTGCCAGCAGCCCGCGGACTAGCGGGGGGGCGCATACGCAGTATTTT. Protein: CASSPRTSGGAHTQYF.

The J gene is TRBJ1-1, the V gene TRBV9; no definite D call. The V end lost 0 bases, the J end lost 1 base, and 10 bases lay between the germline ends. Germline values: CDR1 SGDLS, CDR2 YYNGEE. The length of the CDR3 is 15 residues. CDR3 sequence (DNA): TGTGCCAGCAGCGTAGCCGCCACGGGGAACACTGAAGCTTTCTTT. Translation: CASSVAATGNTEAFF.

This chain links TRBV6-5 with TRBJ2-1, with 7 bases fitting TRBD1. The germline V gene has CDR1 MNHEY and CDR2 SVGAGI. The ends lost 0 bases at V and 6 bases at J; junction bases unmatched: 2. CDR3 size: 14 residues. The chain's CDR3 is CASSYSRQGNEQFF. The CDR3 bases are TGTGCCAGCAGTTACTCGAGACAGGGCAATGAGCAGTTCTTC.

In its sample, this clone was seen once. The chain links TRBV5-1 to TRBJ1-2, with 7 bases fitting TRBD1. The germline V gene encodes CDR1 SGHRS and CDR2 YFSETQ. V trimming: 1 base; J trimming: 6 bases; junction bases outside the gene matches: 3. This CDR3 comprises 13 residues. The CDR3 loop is CASSLQGEDGYTF. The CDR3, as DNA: TGCGCCAGCAGCTTGCAGGGGGAGGATGGCTACACCTTC.

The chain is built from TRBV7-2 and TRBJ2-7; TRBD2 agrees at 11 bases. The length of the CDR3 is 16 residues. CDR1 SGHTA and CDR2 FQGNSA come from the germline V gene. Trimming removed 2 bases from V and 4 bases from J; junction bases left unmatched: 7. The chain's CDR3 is CASSLIAGGGLYEQYF. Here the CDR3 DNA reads TGTGCCAGCAGCTTAATAGCGGGAGGGGGGCTGTACGAGCAGTACTTC.

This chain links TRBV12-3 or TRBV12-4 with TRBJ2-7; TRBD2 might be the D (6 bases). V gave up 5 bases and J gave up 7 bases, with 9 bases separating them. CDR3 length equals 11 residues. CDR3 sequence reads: CASSATREQYF. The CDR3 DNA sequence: TGTGCCAGCAGTGCGACTAGGGAGCAGTACTTC.

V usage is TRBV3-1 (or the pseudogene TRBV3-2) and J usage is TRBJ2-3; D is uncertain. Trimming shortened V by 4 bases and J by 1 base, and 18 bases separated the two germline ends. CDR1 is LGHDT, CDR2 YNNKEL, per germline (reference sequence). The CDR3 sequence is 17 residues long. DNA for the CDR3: TGTGCCAGCAGCCCTATCCGTCCATCACGGGGCACAGATACGCAGTATTTT. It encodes CASSPIRPSRGTDTQYF.

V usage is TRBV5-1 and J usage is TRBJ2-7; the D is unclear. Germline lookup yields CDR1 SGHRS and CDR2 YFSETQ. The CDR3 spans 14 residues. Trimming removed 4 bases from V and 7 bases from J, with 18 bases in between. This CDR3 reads CASSTGEVLGEQYF. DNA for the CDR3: TGCGCCAGCAGCACCGGCGAGGTGTTGGGTGAGCAGTACTTC.

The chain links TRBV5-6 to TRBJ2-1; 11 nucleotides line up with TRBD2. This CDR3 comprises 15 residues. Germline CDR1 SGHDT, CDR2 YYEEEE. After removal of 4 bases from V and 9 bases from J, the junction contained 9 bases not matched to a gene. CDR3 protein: CASSLTSGNPREQFF. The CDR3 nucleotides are TGTGCCAGCAGCCTGACTAGCGGGAACCCGCGTGAGCAGTTCTTC.

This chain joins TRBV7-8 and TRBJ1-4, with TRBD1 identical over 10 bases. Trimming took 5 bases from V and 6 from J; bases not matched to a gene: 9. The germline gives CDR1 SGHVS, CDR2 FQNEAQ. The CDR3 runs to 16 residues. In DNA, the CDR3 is TGTGCCAGCAGCCCAGACAGGGGGCTGGCTGATGAAAAACTGTTTTTT. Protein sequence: CASSPDRGLADEKLFF.

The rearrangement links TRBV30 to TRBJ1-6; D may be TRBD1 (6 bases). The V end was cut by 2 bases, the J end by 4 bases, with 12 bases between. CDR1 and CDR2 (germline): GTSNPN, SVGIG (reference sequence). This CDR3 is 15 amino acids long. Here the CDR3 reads CAWSSGQTYNSPLHF. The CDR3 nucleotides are TGTGCCTGGAGTTCCGGACAGACGTATAATTCACCCCTCCACTTT. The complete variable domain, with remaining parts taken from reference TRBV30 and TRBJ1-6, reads SQTIHQWPATLVQPVGSPLSLECTVEGTSNPNLYWYRQAAGRGLQLLFYSVGIGQISSEVPQNLSASRPQDRQFILSSKKLLLSDSGFYLCAWSSGQTYNSPLHFGNGTRLTVT.

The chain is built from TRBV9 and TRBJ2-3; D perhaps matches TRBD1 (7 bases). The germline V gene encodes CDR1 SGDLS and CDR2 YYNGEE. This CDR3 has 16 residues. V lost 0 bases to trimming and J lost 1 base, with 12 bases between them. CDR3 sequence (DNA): TGTGCCAGCAGCGTAGCCCCAGGGGGGCGCACAGATACGCAGTATTTT. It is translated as CASSVAPGGRTDTQYF.

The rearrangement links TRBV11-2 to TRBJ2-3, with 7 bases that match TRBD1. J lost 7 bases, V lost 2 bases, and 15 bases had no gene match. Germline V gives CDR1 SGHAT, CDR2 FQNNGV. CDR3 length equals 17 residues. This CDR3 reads CASSLLPPGTVIHTQYF. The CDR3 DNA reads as TGTGCCAGCAGCTTACTTCCCCCGGGGACAGTCATACATACGCAGTATTTT.

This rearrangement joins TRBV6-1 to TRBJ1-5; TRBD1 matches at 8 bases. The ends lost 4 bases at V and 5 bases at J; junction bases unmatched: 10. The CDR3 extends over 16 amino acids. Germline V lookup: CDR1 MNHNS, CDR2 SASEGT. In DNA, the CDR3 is TGTGCCAGCAGTGGCGGGACAGGAGGGTTGCATCAGCCCCAGCATTTT. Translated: CASSGGTGGLHQPQHF.

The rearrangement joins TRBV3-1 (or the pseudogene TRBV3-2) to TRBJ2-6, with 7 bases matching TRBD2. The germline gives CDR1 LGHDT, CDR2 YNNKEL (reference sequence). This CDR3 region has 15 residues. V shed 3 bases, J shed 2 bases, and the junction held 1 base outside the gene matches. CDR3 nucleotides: TGTGCCAGCAGCCACGGGGGGACTGGGGCCAACGTCCTGACTTTC. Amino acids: CASSHGGTGANVLTF.

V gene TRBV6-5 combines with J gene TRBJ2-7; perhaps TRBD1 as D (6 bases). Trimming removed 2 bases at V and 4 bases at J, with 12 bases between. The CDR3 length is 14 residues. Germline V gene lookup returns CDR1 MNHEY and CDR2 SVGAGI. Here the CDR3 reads CASSYAPGAYEQYF. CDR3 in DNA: TGTGCCAGCAGTTACGCCCCAGGGGCTTACGAGCAGTACTTC.

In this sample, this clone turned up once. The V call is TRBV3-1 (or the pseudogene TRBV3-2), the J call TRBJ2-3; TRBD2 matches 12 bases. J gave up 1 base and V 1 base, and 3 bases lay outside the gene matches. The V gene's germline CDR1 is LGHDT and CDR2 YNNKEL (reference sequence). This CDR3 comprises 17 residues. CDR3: CASSQAPSGGGTDTQYF. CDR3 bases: TGTGCCAGCAGCCAAGCCCCTAGCGGGGGGGGCACAGATACGCAGTATTTT.

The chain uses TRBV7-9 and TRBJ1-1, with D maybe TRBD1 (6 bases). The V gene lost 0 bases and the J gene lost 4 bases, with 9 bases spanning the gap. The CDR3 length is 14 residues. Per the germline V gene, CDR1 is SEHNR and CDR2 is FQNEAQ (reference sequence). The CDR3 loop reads CASSLAQGSTEAFF. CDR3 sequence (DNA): TGTGCCAGCAGCTTAGCGCAGGGGAGCACTGAAGCTTTCTTT.

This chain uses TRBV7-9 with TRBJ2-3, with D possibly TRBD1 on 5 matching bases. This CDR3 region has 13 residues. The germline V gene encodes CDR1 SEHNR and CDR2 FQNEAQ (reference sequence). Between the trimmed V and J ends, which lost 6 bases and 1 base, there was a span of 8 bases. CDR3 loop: CASRTQGTDTQYF. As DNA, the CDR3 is TGTGCCAGCAGGACACAGGGCACAGATACGCAGTATTTT.

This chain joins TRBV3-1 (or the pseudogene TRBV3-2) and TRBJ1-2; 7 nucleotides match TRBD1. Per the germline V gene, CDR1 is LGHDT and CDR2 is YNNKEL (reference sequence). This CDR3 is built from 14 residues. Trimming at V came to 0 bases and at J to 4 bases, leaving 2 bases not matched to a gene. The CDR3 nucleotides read TGTGCCAGCAGCCAAGACGGGACAGTCTATGGCTACACCTTC. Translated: CASSQDGTVYGYTF.

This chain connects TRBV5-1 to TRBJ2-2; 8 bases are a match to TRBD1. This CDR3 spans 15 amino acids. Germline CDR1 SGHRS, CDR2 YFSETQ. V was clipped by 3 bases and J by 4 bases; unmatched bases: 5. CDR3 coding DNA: TGCGCCAGCAGCTCGGGACAGGCAGGCACCGGGGAGCTGTTTTTT. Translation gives CASSSGQAGTGELFF.